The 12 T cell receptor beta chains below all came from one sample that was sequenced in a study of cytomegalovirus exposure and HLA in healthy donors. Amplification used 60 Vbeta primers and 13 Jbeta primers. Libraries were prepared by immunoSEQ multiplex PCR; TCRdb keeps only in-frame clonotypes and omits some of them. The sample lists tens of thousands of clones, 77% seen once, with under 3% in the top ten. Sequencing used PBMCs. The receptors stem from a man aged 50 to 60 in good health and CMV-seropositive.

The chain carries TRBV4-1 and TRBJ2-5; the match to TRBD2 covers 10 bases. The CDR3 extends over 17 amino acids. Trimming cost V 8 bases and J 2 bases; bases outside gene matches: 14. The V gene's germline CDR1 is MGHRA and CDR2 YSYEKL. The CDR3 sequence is CASSLAGGAGRQETQYF. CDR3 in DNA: TGCGCCAGCTCGTTAGCGGGAGGTGCTGGAAGGCAAGAGACCCAGTACTTC.

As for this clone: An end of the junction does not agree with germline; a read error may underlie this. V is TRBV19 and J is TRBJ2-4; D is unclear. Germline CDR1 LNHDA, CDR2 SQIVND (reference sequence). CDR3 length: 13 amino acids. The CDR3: CASMGYRKNSQYF. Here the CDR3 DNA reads TGTGCCAGTATGGGCTACCGTAAAAACAGTCAGTACTTC.

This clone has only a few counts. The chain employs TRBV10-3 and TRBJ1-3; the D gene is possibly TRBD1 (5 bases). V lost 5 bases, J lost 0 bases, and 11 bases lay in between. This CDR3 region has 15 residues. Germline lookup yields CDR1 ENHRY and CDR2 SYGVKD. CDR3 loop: CAISSTDSSGNTIYF. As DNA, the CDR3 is TGTGCCATCAGTAGCACCGACAGCTCTGGAAACACCATATATTTT.

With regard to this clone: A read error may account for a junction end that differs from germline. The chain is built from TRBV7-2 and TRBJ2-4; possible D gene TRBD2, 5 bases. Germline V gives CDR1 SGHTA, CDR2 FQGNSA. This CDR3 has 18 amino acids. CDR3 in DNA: TGTGCCAGCAGCTTAGGTCTTTTGGTGGAGCTAGCCAAAAACAGTCAGTACTTC. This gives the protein CASSLGLLVELAKNSQYF.

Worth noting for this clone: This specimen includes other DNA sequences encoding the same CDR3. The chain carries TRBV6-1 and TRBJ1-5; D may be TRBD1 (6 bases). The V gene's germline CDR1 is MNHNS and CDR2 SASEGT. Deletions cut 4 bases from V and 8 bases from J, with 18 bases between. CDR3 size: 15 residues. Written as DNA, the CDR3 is TGTGCCAGCAGTGGAAGGAGTGGGGGCGCGGAGCCCCAGCATTTT. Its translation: CASSGRSGGAEPQHF.

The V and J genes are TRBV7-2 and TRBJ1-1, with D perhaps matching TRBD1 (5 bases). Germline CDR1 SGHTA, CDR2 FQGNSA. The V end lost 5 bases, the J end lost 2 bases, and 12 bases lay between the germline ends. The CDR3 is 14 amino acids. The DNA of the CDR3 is TGTGCCAGCAGCATGACAGTAGCTAACACTGAAGCTTTCTTT. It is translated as CASSMTVANTEAFF. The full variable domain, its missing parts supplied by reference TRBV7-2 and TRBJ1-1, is GAGVSQSPSNKVTEKGKDVELRCDPISGHTALYWYRQSLGQGLEFLIYFQGNSAPDKSGLPSDRFSAERTGGSVSTLTIQRTQQEDSAVYLCASSMTVANTEAFFGQGTRLTVV.

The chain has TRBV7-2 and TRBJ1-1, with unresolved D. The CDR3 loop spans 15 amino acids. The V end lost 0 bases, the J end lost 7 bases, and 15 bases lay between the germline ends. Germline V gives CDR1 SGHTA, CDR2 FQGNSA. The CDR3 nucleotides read TGTGCCAGCAGCTTAGCCCAGGCTGGGTTGAATGAAGCTTTCTTT. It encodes CASSLAQAGLNEAFF.

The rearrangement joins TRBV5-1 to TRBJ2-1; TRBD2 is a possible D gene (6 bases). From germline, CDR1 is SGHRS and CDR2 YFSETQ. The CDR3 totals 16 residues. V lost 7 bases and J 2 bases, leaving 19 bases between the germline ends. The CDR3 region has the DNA TGCGCCAGCCAGCTTGTCCCGGGAGAGGCCTACAATGAGCAGTTCTTC. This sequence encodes CASQLVPGEAYNEQFF.

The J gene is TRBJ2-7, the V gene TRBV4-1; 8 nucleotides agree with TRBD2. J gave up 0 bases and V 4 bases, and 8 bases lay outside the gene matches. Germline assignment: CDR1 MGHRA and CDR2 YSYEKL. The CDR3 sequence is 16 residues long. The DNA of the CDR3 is TGCGCCAGCAGCCCAACCGGGACTAGGGTCTCCTACGAGCAGTACTTC. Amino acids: CASSPTGTRVSYEQYF.

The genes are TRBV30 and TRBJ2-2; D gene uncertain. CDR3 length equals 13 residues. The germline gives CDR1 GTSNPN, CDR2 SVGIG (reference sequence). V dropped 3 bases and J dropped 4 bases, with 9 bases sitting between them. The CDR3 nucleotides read TGTGCCTGGAGGCCAACGCGCACCGGGGAGCTGTTTTTT. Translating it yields CAWRPTRTGELFF. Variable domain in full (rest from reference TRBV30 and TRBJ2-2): SQTIHQWPATLVQPVGSPLSLECTVEGTSNPNLYWYRQAAGRGLQLLFYSVGIGQISSEVPQNLSASRPQDRQFILSSKKLLLSDSGFYLCAWRPTRTGELFFGEGSRLTVL.

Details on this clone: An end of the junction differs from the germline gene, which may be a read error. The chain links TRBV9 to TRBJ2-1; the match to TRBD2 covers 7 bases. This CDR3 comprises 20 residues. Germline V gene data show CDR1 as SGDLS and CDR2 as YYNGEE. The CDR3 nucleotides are TGTGCCAGGAGCGCCGTGGGTGCTAACCTTGGACTAGTAAAGTACAATGAGCAGTTCTTC. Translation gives CARSAVGANLGLVKYNEQFF.

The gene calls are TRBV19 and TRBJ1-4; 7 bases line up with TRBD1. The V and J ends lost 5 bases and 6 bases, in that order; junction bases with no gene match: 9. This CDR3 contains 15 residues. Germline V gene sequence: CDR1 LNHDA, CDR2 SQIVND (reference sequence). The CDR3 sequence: CASSLRTGSDEKLFF. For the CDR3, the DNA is TGTGCCAGTAGTCTCCGGACAGGTTCGGATGAAAAACTGTTTTTT.